These T cell receptor beta chains were read from a single sample in a study of T-cell reconstitution after alpha-beta-depleted transplantation in children. TCRdb processed the PCR reads anew with MiXCR; each CDR3 protein has one entry. This sample has 250,000 or so distinct CDR3 sequences, with 8.2% found just once. This material consisted of PBMCs, mostly from graft donor cells, taken 180 days after TCRalphabeta/CD19-depleted stem cell transplant. The source of these receptors is a male patient aged 10 to 17 who had a stem cell transplant for acute lymphoblastic leukemia, so the T cells may come from the graft donor. The CDR3 runs from the conserved cysteine through the conserved F or W. Fields, in order: CDR3 DNA, CDR3 protein, J gene, clone size, V gene, D gene. The D gene is left open where the match is weak. The size field is filled for only some rows; it gives once, few, many or a size class.

TGCGCCAGCAGCCAGTCCAGGGCTGAAAACTATGGCTACACCTTC	CASSQSRAENYGYTF	TRBJ1-2	many	TRBV4-1	-
TGTGCCAGCACCCCCAGGGCGGGGGTTCACACCGGGGAGCTGTTTTTT	CASTPRAGVHTGELFF	TRBJ2-2	many	TRBV7-9	TRBD2
TGTGCCAGCAGCTTTCACGAAGGGGGCGCCTTAACTAATGAAAAACTGTTTTTT	CASSFHEGGALTNEKLFF	TRBJ1-4	many	TRBV7-6	TRBD1
TGTGCCAGCACCTCCTCCGGGGGGGGAATCGGAAAACTGTTTTTT	CASTSSGGGIGKLFF	TRBJ1-4	-	TRBV6-1	-
TGTGCCAGCAGCCCCGACTGGGGCCACTCTGGGGCCAACGTCCTGACTTTC	CASSPDWGHSGANVLTF	TRBJ2-6	-	TRBV27	-
TGTGCCAGCAGCTCCGACCGAGAGGCTAACTATGGCTACACCTTC	CASSSDREANYGYTF	TRBJ1-2	-	TRBV11-1	-
TGTGCCAGCCATACGACCGGGGAGCTGTTTTTT	CASHTTGELFF	TRBJ2-2	many	TRBV6-1	-
TGTGCCAGCAGCCCGGGCCCCCCCTACGAGCAGTACTTC	CASSPGPPYEQYF	TRBJ2-7	many	TRBV12-3/TRBV12-4	-
TGCAGCGTCGGACGGATCTCTGGGGCCAACGTCCTGACTTTC	CSVGRISGANVLTF	TRBJ2-6	many	TRBV29-1	-
TGTGCCAGCAGTCATGACAGGGGGTGGGAAAAACTGTTTTTT	CASSHDRGWEKLFF	TRBJ1-4	many	TRBV28	TRBD1
TGCGCCAGCAGCTTGCCCCTACAGGGAGGAGATGAAAAACTGTTTTTT	CASSLPLQGGDEKLFF	TRBJ1-4	many	TRBV5-1	-
TGTGCCAGCAGCAAAGGACAGGGGATGGATACGCAGTATTTT	CASSKGQGMDTQYF	TRBJ2-3	many	TRBV21-1	-
TGTGCCAGCAGTTTACGACAGGGAGGGACCTACGAGCAGTACTTC	CASSLRQGGTYEQYF	TRBJ2-7	many	TRBV28	-
TGTGCCAGCTCACCCGGACTGACCGCGCAGTATTTT	CASSPGLTAQYF	TRBJ2-3	many	TRBV18	-
TGCAGTGCTAGCCTGGGACTATTCTACAATGAGCAGTTCTTC	CSASLGLFYNEQFF	TRBJ2-1	few	TRBV20-1	TRBD2
TGTGCCAGCAGAAGGGGACACACCGAGCAGTACTTC	CASRRGHTEQYF	TRBJ2-7	many	TRBV7-9	-
TGCGCCAGCAGCCAAGAAGTGGCAGGGACCAGCACAGATACGCAGTATTTT	CASSQEVAGTSTDTQYF	TRBJ2-3	many	TRBV4-3	-
TGTGCCAGCAGTTTAACCCTAATCTACAATGAGCAGTTCTTC	CASSLTLIYNEQFF	TRBJ2-1	many	TRBV28	-
TGTGCCAGCGTTCCTAATGGACTACCCAAAGAGACCCAGTACTTC	CASVPNGLPKETQYF	TRBJ2-5	many	TRBV5-6	-
TGTGCCAGCTCACCGGACAGTGGGGAGCTGTTTTTT	CASSPDSGELFF	TRBJ2-2	many	TRBV18	-
TGCCCCAGCAGCTTGGGCAGGCCGGGGGAGACCCAGTACTTC	CPSSLGRPGETQYF	TRBJ2-5	once	TRBV5-4	-
TGTGCCATCTCTATTAGCTTCGGGGACTCCCACTCCTACGAGCAGTACTTC	CAISISFGDSHSYEQYF	TRBJ2-7	-	TRBV10-3	-
TGCGCCAGCGGGACAGGGCGGTTCAATGAGCAGTTCTTC	CASGTGRFNEQFF	TRBJ2-1	many	TRBV5-1	TRBD1
TGTGCCATCAGTGCACTAGGACCCTCCTACGAGCAGTACTTC	CAISALGPSYEQYF	TRBJ2-7	many	TRBV10-3	-
TGTGCCAGCAGCTCCGGGACTAGCGGGAGGAGAGGCGGCGGGGAGCTGTTTTTT	CASSSGTSGRRGGGELFF	TRBJ2-2	many	TRBV4-2	TRBD2
TGCAGTGCTAGCACTAGCGGTGCTCAAGAGACCCAGTACTTC	CSASTSGAQETQYF	TRBJ2-5	many	TRBV20-1	TRBD2
TGCAGTCCGACCACCAAGAGCTCCTACGAGCAGTACTTC	CSPTTKSSYEQYF	TRBJ2-7	few	TRBV20-1	-
TGTGCCACCAGTGAGCACCCGGGACTCCCCAATACGCAGTATTTT	CATSEHPGLPNTQYF	TRBJ2-3	many	TRBV24-1	-
TGCAGTGCTAGAGATCGCGGGCAGAGAACTCAGCCCCAGCATTTT	CSARDRGQRTQPQHF	TRBJ1-5	many	TRBV20-1	-
TGCAGTGCTAGTCAGGGGGCAGCGAACACCGGGGAGCTGTTTTTT	CSASQGAANTGELFF	TRBJ2-2	many	TRBV20-1	TRBD1
TGTGCCAGCAGCTTAGAAGGGGGGAACACTGAAGCTTTCTTT	CASSLEGGNTEAFF	TRBJ1-1	-	TRBV7-8	-
TGTGCCATCAGTACTACCGGACAGGGACGCACAGATACGCAGTATTTT	CAISTTGQGRTDTQYF	TRBJ2-3	many	TRBV10-3	TRBD1
TGTGCCAGCAGTGTAGGGGGTAAAGAGACCCAGTACTTC	CASSVGGKETQYF	TRBJ2-5	-	TRBV25-1	-
TGTGCCAGCAGCTTAGGGATTGGCGCCCTACTTCCCACAGATACGCAGTATTTT	CASSLGIGALLPTDTQYF	TRBJ2-3	many	TRBV7-6	-
TGTGCCAGCTCACCTTTGGTAAGAGACGAGCAGTACTTC	CASSPLVRDEQYF	TRBJ2-7	once	TRBV18	-
TGTGCCACCAGTGGACGAACGGGACCGACCCAAGAGACCCAGTACTTC	CATSGRTGPTQETQYF	TRBJ2-5	many	TRBV24-1	-
TGTGCCAGCAGCGAGACTAGCGGGAGGAGTTGGAGAACAGATACGCAGTATTTT	CASSETSGRSWRTDTQYF	TRBJ2-3	-	TRBV11-1	TRBD2
TGTGCCAGCAGCCCGCGGACAGCCACCAGATCCTATGGCTACACCTTC	CASSPRTATRSYGYTF	TRBJ1-2	few	TRBV11-2	-
TGCGCCAGCAGCTTGGAGGGGACACGCTACGAGCAGTACTTC	CASSLEGTRYEQYF	TRBJ2-7	many	TRBV5-1	-
TGTGCCAGCAGTCGGGACAGGGCGAATGAAGCTTTCTTT	CASSRDRANEAFF	TRBJ1-1	many	TRBV14	TRBD1
TGCGCCAGCAGCTTGGCCGCACTACAAGAGACCCAGTACTTC	CASSLAALQETQYF	TRBJ2-5	many	TRBV5-1	-
TGTGCCAGTTCGACCCAGGGTACGTTGTATTTT	CASSTQGTLYF	TRBJ2-3	few	TRBV19	-
TGCGCCAGCAGCCTCCGTACCTCCTACGAGCAGTACTTC	CASSLRTSYEQYF	TRBJ2-7	many	TRBV4-3	-
TGTGCCAGCAGCTTAGAGGCGGCGGGAGGACCCTACGAGCAGTACTTC	CASSLEAAGGPYEQYF	TRBJ2-7	many	TRBV7-2	TRBD2
TGCAGTGCTAGAGATCGACAGGACGTATATGGCTACACCTTC	CSARDRQDVYGYTF	TRBJ1-2	many	TRBV20-1	-
TGCAGTGCTAGAGATGGGGGAGGCTATGGCTACACCTTC	CSARDGGGYGYTF	TRBJ1-2	many	TRBV20-1	-
TGTGCCAGCACCCAGGGAACGGGGGGCTACACCTTC	CASTQGTGGYTF	TRBJ1-2	many	TRBV28	-
TGTGCCAGTAGTAACCCTCGTTTGGGGAGGGCCTATGGCTACACCTTC	CASSNPRLGRAYGYTF	TRBJ1-2	-	TRBV19	-
TGTGCCAGCTCACCCTCACAGGGCTTCAATGAGCAGTTCTTC	CASSPSQGFNEQFF	TRBJ2-1	many	TRBV18	-
TGTGCCAGCAGCCCCGGTAGGGAAAAACTGTTTTTT	CASSPGREKLFF	TRBJ1-4	many	TRBV12-3/TRBV12-4	-
TGTGCCAGCAGTCAGACAGGGGGCGCGTCCTACAATGAGCAGTTCTTC	CASSQTGGASYNEQFF	TRBJ2-1	many	TRBV12-3/TRBV12-4	TRBD1
TGTGCCAGTAGCGGGCGTGGGTTGGGTAATACGCAGTATTTT	CASSGRGLGNTQYF	TRBJ2-3	many	TRBV4-2	TRBD2
TGCGCCAGCAGCTCCGGGACAGGGGGCTTCAAAAACATTCAGTACTTC	CASSSGTGGFKNIQYF	TRBJ2-4	many	TRBV5-1	TRBD1
TGCAGTGCTCTCGGACTAGCGGGAAACAAGTTCTTC	CSALGLAGNKFF	TRBJ2-1	many	TRBV20-1	TRBD2
TGCGCCAGCAGCTTGGGTATCCCGAACAATGAGCAGTTCTTC	CASSLGIPNNEQFF	TRBJ2-1	many	TRBV5-1	-